One TCR beta chain is described in this entry. The data were taken from a study of blood T cell repertoires in COVID-19. Study-level background: Researchers got acute and convalescent COVID-19 samples from the United States, Italy and Spain. The cDNA or gDNA used as material had been derived from T cells, B-cell-depleted T cells, or PBMCs.

Per the study methods: Quantification of nucleated cells was approximated via reference gene primer amplification. Produced via immunoSEQ multiplex PCR; TCRdb's table is partial and in-frame only. Clone size and the V and J calls come from that table; the DNA yielded D and trimming. The sample lists roughly 200,000 clones; roughly 88% were seen once. J lost 9 bases, V lost 4 bases, and 12 bases had no gene match. The CDR3 runs to 14 residues. Germline V CDR1 and CDR2: SGHNT, YYREEE (reference sequence). The V gene is TRBV5-4, the J gene TRBJ2-7; 8 bases align to TRBD2. Material for sequencing was peripheral blood. This clonotype was sampled from a man aged 35 to 55 with acute or convalescent COVID-19. CDR3 in DNA: TGTGCCAGCAGCCGCTCAGCGGGAGACATCGGGCAGTACTTC. This encodes CASSRSAGDIGQYF.